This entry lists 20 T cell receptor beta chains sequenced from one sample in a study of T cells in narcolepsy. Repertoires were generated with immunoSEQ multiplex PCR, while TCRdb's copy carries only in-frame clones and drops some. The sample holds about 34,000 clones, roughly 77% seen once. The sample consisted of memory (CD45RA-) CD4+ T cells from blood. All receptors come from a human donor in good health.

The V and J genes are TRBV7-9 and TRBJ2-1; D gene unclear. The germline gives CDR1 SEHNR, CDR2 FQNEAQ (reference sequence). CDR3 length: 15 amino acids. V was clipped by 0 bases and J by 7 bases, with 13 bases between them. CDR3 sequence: CASSLALLTGNEQFF. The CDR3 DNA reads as TGTGCCAGCAGCTTAGCTCTTTTGACCGGGAATGAGCAGTTCTTC.

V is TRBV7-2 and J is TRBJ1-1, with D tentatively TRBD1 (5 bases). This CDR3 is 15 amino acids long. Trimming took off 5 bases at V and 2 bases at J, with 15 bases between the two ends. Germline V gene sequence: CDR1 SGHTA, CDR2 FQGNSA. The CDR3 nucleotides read TGTGCCAGCAGCGCCCGACAGACACAAAACACTGAAGCTTTCTTT. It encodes CASSARQTQNTEAFF.

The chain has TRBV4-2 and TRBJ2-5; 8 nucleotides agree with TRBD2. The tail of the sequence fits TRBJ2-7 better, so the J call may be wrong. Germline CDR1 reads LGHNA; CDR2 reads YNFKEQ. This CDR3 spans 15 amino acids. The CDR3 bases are TGTGCCAGCAGCCGAGGTAGCGGGAACTCCTACGAGCAGTACTTC. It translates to CASSRGSGNSYEQYF.

CDR3 protein: CASSRGGSTNYNEQFF. The CDR3 DNA reads as TGTGCCAGCAGCCGGGGCGGGAGCACAAACTACAATGAGCAGTTCTTC. The V and J genes are TRBV5-4 and TRBJ2-1; 7 positions agree with TRBD2. There are 16 residues in the CDR3. Germline V gives CDR1 SGHNT, CDR2 YYREEE (reference sequence). J was trimmed by 3 bases and V by 4 bases; bases with no gene match: 10.

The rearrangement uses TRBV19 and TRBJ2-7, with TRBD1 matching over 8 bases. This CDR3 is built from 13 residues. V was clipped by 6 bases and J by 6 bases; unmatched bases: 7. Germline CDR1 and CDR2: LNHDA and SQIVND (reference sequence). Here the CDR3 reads CASRTGQGGEQYF. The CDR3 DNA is TGTGCCAGTAGGACTGGACAGGGAGGCGAGCAGTACTTC.

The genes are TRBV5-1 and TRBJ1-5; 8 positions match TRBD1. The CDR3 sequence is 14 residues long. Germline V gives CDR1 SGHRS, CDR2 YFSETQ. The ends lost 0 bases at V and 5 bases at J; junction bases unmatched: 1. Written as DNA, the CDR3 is TGCGCCAGCAGCTTGGCAGGGGGCTATCAGCCCCAGCATTTT. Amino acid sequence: CASSLAGGYQPQHF.

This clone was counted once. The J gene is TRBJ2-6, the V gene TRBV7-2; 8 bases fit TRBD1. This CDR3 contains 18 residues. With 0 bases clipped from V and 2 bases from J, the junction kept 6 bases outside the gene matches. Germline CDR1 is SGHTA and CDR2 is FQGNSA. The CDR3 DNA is TGTGCCAGCAGCTTAGCCCCAGGACAGGGTACTGGGGCCAACGTCCTGACTTTC. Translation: CASSLAPGQGTGANVLTF. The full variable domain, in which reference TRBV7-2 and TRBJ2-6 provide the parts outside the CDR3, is GAGVSQSPSNKVTEKGKDVELRCDPISGHTALYWYRQSLGQGLEFLIYFQGNSAPDKSGLPSDRFSAERTGGSVSTLTIQRTQQEDSAVYLCASSLAPGQGTGANVLTFGAGSRLTVL.

The CDR3 region has the DNA TGTGCCAGCAGCACTCTAGCGGGAGCGGGGGATACGCAGTATTTT. It is translated as CASSTLAGAGDTQYF. The rearrangement joins TRBV7-9 to TRBJ2-3; 10 bases agree with TRBD2. Germline CDR1 reads SEHNR; CDR2 reads FQNEAQ (reference sequence). The CDR3 has 15 residues. V was clipped by 5 bases and J by 6 bases; unmatched bases: 8.

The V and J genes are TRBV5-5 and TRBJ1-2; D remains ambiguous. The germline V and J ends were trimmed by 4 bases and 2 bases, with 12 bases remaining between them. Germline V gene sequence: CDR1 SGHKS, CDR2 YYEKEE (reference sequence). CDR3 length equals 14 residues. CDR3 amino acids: CASSLGPPNYGYTF. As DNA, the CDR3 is TGTGCCAGCAGCCTCGGACCGCCAAACTATGGCTACACCTTC.

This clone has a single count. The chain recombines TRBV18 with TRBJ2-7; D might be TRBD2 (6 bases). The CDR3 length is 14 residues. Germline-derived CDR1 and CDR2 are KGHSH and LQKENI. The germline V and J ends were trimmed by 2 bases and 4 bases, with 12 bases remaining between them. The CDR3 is CASSPAGTLYEQYF. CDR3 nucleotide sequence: TGTGCCAGCTCACCAGCGGGAACCTTATACGAGCAGTACTTC.

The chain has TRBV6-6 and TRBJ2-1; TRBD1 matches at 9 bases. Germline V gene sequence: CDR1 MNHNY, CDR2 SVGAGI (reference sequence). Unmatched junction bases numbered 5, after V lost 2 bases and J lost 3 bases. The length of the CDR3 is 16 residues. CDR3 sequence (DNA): TGTGCCAGCAGTTACGAGGCGGGACAGGGCTACAATGAGCAGTTCTTC. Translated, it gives CASSYEAGQGYNEQFF.

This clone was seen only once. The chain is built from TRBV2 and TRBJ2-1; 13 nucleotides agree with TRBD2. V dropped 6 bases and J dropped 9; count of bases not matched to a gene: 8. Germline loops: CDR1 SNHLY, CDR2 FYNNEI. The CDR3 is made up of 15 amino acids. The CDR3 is CASRGTSGIGGEQFF. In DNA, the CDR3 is TGTGCCAGCAGGGGGACTAGCGGGATAGGAGGTGAGCAGTTCTTC.

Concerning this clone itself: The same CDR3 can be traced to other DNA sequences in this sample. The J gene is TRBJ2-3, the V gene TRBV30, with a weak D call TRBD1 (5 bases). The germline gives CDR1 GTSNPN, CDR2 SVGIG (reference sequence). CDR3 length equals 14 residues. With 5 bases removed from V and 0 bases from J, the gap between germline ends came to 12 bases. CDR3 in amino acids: CAWGQGASTDTQYF. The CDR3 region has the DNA TGTGCCTGGGGCCAAGGGGCAAGCACAGATACGCAGTATTTT. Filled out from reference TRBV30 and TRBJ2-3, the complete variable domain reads SQTIHQWPATLVQPVGSPLSLECTVEGTSNPNLYWYRQAAGRGLQLLFYSVGIGQISSEVPQNLSASRPQDRQFILSSKKLLLSDSGFYLCAWGQGASTDTQYFGPGTRLTVL.

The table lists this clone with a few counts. The CDR3 protein is CASSPLDGGGNTEAFF. The CDR3 coding sequence is TGCGCCAGCAGCCCTCTCGACGGGGGCGGGAACACTGAAGCTTTCTTT. V is TRBV5-1 and J is TRBJ1-1; D is possibly TRBD1 (6 bases). V lost 4 bases, J lost 1 base, and 17 bases lay in between. Germline V gives CDR1 SGHRS, CDR2 YFSETQ. The CDR3 contains 16 residues.

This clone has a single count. CDR3 sequence: CASSAGGRGQSTGNTIYF. Here the CDR3 DNA reads TGTGCCAGTAGTGCGGGCGGCAGGGGGCAAAGTACTGGAAACACCATATATTTT. This chain connects TRBV19 to TRBJ1-3; 8 bases align to TRBD1. The J segment lost 2 bases and the V segment lost 5 bases, leaving 14 bases of the junction unmatched. Germline CDR1 is LNHDA and CDR2 is SQIVND (reference sequence). The CDR3 runs to 18 residues.

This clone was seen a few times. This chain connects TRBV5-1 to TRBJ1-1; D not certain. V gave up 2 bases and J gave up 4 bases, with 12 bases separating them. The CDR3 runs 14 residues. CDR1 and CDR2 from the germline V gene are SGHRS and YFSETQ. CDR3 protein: CASSFMGVGTEAFF. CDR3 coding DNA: TGCGCCAGCAGCTTCATGGGCGTCGGCACTGAAGCTTTCTTT. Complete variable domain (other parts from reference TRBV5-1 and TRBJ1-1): KAGVTQTPRYLIKTRGQQVTLSCSPISGHRSVSWYQQTPGQGLQFLFEYFSETQRNKGNFPGRFSGRQFSNSRSEMNVSTLELGDSALYLCASSFMGVGTEAFFGQGTRLTVV.

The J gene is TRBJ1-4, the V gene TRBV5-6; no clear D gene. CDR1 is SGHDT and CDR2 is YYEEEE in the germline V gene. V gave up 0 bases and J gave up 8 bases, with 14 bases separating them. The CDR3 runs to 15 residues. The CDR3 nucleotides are TGTGCCAGCAGCTTGGCCGGTGCAGAGGGAGAAAAACTGTTTTTT. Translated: CASSLAGAEGEKLFF. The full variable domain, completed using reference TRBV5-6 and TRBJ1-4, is DAGVTQSPTHLIKTRGQQVTLRCSPKSGHDTVSWYQQALGQGPQFIFQYYEEEERQRGNFPDRFSGHQFPNYSSELNVNALLLGDSALYLCASSLAGAEGEKLFFGSGTQLSVL.

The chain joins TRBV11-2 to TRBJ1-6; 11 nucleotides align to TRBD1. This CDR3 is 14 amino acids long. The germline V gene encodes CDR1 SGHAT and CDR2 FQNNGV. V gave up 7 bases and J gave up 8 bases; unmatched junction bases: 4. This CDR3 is CASIRTGGYSPLHF. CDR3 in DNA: TGTGCCAGCATCCGGACAGGGGGCTATTCACCCCTCCACTTT.

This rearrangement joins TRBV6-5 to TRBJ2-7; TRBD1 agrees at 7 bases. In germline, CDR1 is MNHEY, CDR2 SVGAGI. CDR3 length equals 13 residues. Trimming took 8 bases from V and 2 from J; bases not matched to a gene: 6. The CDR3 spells CASRQGQTYEQYF. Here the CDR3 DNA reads TGTGCCAGCCGACAGGGACAGACCTACGAGCAGTACTTC.

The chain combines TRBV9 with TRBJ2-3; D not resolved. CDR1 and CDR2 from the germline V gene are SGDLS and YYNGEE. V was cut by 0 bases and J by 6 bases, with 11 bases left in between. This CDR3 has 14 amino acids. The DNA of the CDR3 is TGTGCCAGCAGCGTAGGGTCAGCCGCCGATACGCAGTATTTT. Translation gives CASSVGSAADTQYF. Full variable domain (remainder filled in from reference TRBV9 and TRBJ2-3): DSGVTQTPKHLITATGQRVTLRCSPRSGDLSVYWYQQSLDQGLQFLIQYYNGEERAKGNILERFSAQQFPDLHSELNLSSLELGDSALYFCASSVGSAADTQYFGPGTRLTVL.